The 10 T cell receptor beta chains below come from one sample, sequenced in a study of cytomegalovirus exposure and HLA in healthy donors. 60 Vbeta and 13 Jbeta primers were used in PCR. Repertoires were generated with immunoSEQ multiplex PCR, while TCRdb's copy carries only in-frame clones and drops some. Of about 170,000 clones listed, around 84% are singletons. The sequenced sample was PBMCs. The receptors originated from a man aged 25 to 40 in good health and CMV-seropositive.

This clone showed up just a few times. This chain joins TRBV6-5 and TRBJ1-2; 7 nucleotides match TRBD1. With 5 bases clipped from V and 7 bases from J, the junction kept 4 bases outside the gene matches. CDR3 length equals 12 residues. Looked up from germline, CDR1 is MNHEY and CDR2 is SVGAGI. The CDR3 sequence is CASSGTVGGYTF. The CDR3 bases are TGTGCCAGCAGTGGGACAGTGGGTGGCTACACCTTC.

The gene calls are TRBV5-4 and TRBJ1-2, with no clear D. V was clipped by 2 bases and J by 5 bases, with 4 bases between them. The CDR3 extends over 11 amino acids. CDR1 and CDR2 from the germline V gene are SGHNT and YYREEE (reference sequence). The CDR3 nucleotides read TGTGCCAGCAGCTTACATTATGGCTACACCTTC. It codes for CASSLHYGYTF.

This rearrangement joins TRBV27 to TRBJ1-2, with no clear D. The germline gives CDR1 MNHEY, CDR2 SMNVEV (reference sequence). Between the trimmed V and J ends, which lost 4 bases and 4 bases, there was a span of 13 bases. This CDR3 has 14 amino acids. The chain's CDR3 is CASSSIREGYGYTF. As DNA, the CDR3 is TGTGCCAGCAGTTCAATCAGAGAGGGCTATGGCTACACCTTC.

This chain connects TRBV7-2 to TRBJ2-7; no clear D gene. CDR3 length: 12 residues. Deletions cut 5 bases from V and 3 bases from J, with 8 bases between. Per the germline V gene, CDR1 is SGHTA and CDR2 is FQGNSA. This CDR3 reads CASSKALYEQYF. The DNA for the CDR3 is TGTGCCAGCAGCAAAGCCCTCTACGAGCAGTACTTC.

A few counts support this clone. The chain couples TRBV19 to TRBJ1-1, with D tentatively TRBD1 (5 bases). The V end was cut by 3 bases, the J end by 0 bases, with 20 bases between. From germline, CDR1 is LNHDA and CDR2 SQIVND (reference sequence). The CDR3 is 18 residues long. The chain's CDR3 is CASSIRSGAGRLNTEAFF. CDR3 coding DNA: TGTGCCAGTAGTATTCGGAGTGGGGCGGGGCGTCTGAACACTGAAGCTTTCTTT.

The gene calls are TRBV11-2 and TRBJ1-1; possible D gene TRBD1, 6 bases. Trimming cost V 2 bases and J 0 bases, with 13 bases left between them. The germline V gene has CDR1 SGHAT and CDR2 FQNNGV. The CDR3 runs to 16 residues. This CDR3 reads CASSLRQAPMNTEAFF. The CDR3 nucleotides are TGTGCCAGCAGCTTAAGACAGGCGCCCATGAACACTGAAGCTTTCTTT.

The chain couples TRBV7-9 to TRBJ2-1, with 7 bases identical to TRBD1. After removal of 5 bases from V and 7 bases from J, the junction contained 14 bases not matched to a gene. This CDR3 spans 16 amino acids. The germline V gene has CDR1 SEHNR and CDR2 FQNEAQ (reference sequence). CDR3 in amino acids: CASSVFRGTAPNEQFF. The CDR3, as DNA: TGTGCCAGCAGCGTCTTTAGGGGGACAGCCCCGAATGAGCAGTTCTTC.

The rearrangement joins TRBV27 to TRBJ1-2; no clear D. The germline gives CDR1 MNHEY, CDR2 SMNVEV (reference sequence). V was cut by 3 bases and J by 2 bases, with 13 bases left in between. The CDR3 consists of 15 residues. CDR3 loop: CASSFSSGANYGYTF. CDR3 DNA sequence: TGTGCCAGCAGTTTCTCCAGCGGAGCGAACTATGGCTACACCTTC.

The chain couples TRBV13 to TRBJ2-1, with D unclear. CDR1 and CDR2 from the germline V gene are PRHDT and FYEKMQ (reference sequence). Trimming left V 3 bases short and J 0 bases short, with 15 bases between. The CDR3 is 17 amino acids. CDR3 amino acids: CASSFLLPLSSYNEQFF. The CDR3 DNA sequence: TGTGCCAGCAGCTTCCTACTACCGTTGAGCTCCTACAATGAGCAGTTCTTC.

CDR3 region: CASSIYGGRVTDTQYF. The DNA for the CDR3 is TGTGCCAGTAGTATTTATGGAGGGAGGGTCACAGATACGCAGTATTTT. The chain combines TRBV19 with TRBJ2-3; 7 nucleotides align to TRBD2. V was clipped by 3 bases and J by 2 bases; unmatched bases: 8. The length of the CDR3 is 16 residues. Germline V CDR1 and CDR2: LNHDA, SQIVND (reference sequence). Looking up the rest from reference TRBV19 and TRBJ2-3 gives the full variable domain: DGGITQSPKYLFRKEGQNVTLSCEQNLNHDAMYWYRQDPGQGLRLIYYSQIVNDFQKGDIAEGYSVSREKKESFPLTVTSAQKNPTAFYLCASSIYGGRVTDTQYFGPGTRLTVL.